This T cell receptor (beta chain) was retrieved from a study of OX40 agonist ivuxolimab in advanced cancers. Study information: Earlier anti-PD-1, anti-PD-L1 or anti-CTLA-4 therapy was permitted; under 50% had received some. Partial responses were seen in three patients, one with hepatocellular carcinoma and two with cutaneous melanoma. Study-level results: Expanded clones belonging to CD8+ T cells outnumbered, on average, those of CD4+. The study observed clonal expansion of CD4+ and CD8+ blood T cells by week 6 at 0.1 to 3.0 mg/kg.

The CDR3 sequence is 15 residues long. The germline V and J ends were trimmed by 6 bases and 0 bases, with 11 bases remaining between them. Germline CDR1 is SNHLY and CDR2 is FYNNEI. The table came from immunoSEQ multiplex PCR; TCRdb's copy has only in-frame clones and leaves some out. The data contain fewer than 85,000 clones, 80% to 90% of them singletons. Points on this clone: Its matching antigen is unknown.

This chain connects TRBV2 to TRBJ2-2; tentative D call: TRBD2 (6 bases). This receptor was identified in an adult with an advanced solid tumor such as melanoma, head and neck, liver or kidney cancer. Sequenced material: CD4+ or CD8+ T cells sorted from blood, taken in a trial of the OX40 agonist ivuxolimab. The CDR3 is CASRDSGSNTGELFF. The CDR3 DNA reads as TGTGCCAGCAGGGATAGCGGATCGAACACCGGGGAGCTGTTTTTT.